The 21 T cell receptor beta chains listed next were all sequenced from one sample in a study of blood T cells in healthy people across ages. It was with a sample-barcoded 5' primer and a J-beta primer mix that a second PCR of roughly 7 to 12 cycles was run. TCRdb fed the 5' RACE reads into MiXCR, producing one record per CDR3 protein. The table lists roughly 2 million distinct CDR3 sequences, around half of them singletons. The sequenced sample consisted of blood. Receptors originate from a woman aged 35 to 49 in good health.

The chain is built from TRBV7-9 and TRBJ1-5; maybe TRBD1 (6 bases). V was shortened by 5 bases and J by 5 bases, with 16 bases between the two germline ends. Germline V lookup: CDR1 SEHNR, CDR2 FQNEAQ (reference sequence). CDR3 length: 15 residues. CDR3 residues: CASSPGGGAYQPQHF. The DNA of the CDR3 is TGTGCCAGCAGCCCCGGGGGGGGCGCATATCAGCCCCAGCATTTT.

This clonotype was seen a few times. The chain employs TRBV7-8 and TRBJ2-6; possibly TRBD1 or TRBD2 for D (5 bases each). Germline CDR1 and CDR2: SGHVS and FQNEAQ. Deletions cut 0 bases from V and 3 bases from J, with 24 bases between. The CDR3 contains 21 residues. The CDR3 DNA is TGTGCCAGCAGCTTAGCTGAGGGCCCCCGGCCAGGGAGTGATGGGGCCAACGTCCTGACTTTC. This encodes CASSLAEGPRPGSDGANVLTF.

The chain employs TRBV28 and TRBJ2-3; possibly TRBD1 for D (5 bases). Trimming took 4 bases from V and 2 from J, leaving 16 bases between them. This CDR3 is built from 16 residues. Germline assignment: CDR1 MDHEN and CDR2 SYDVKM. This CDR3 is CASSSPRTKLTDTQYF. In DNA form, the CDR3 reads TGTGCCAGCAGTTCCCCCAGGACAAAACTCACAGATACGCAGTATTTT.

The chain couples TRBV5-1 to TRBJ1-2, with unresolved D. Germline V gene lookup returns CDR1 SGHRS and CDR2 YFSETQ. Trimming removed 5 bases from V and 0 bases from J, with 14 bases in between. The CDR3 is 15 residues long. The CDR3 protein is CASRPQQRANYGYTF. CDR3 in DNA: TGCGCCAGCAGACCCCAGCAGCGAGCTAACTATGGCTACACCTTC.

The CDR3 coding sequence is TGTGCCAGCAGTCCTTTGAGGGGGGGCCCCCGTGAGCAGTTCTTC. Residues: CASSPLRGGPREQFF. The chain links TRBV12-3 or TRBV12-4 to TRBJ2-1; a weak D match, TRBD2 (7 bases). V lost 5 bases, J lost 9 bases, and 20 bases lay in between. The CDR3 sequence is 15 residues long.

The rearrangement uses TRBV6-1 and TRBJ2-3, with 11 bases fitting TRBD2. Germline V gene data show CDR1 as MNHNS and CDR2 as SASEGT. V gave up 6 bases and J gave up 0 bases; unmatched junction bases: 11. This CDR3 has 18 amino acids. CDR3: CASSQQTSGVTSTDTQYF. The CDR3 coding sequence is TGTGCCAGCAGCCAGCAGACTAGCGGGGTAACTAGCACAGATACGCAGTATTTT.

This rearrangement joins TRBV24-1 to TRBJ2-1; TRBD1 matches at 7 bases. With V trimmed by 7 bases and J by 1 base, 6 bases remained unmatched. The CDR3 runs 15 residues. The germline CDR1 and CDR2 sequences are KGHDR and SFDVKD. CDR3 coding DNA: TGTGCCACCAGGGAGACAGGGAAGTCCTACAATGAGCAGTTCTTC. Its translation: CATRETGKSYNEQFF.

This clonotype was seen a few times. The rearrangement joins TRBV28 to TRBJ1-2; 9 positions match TRBD1. Germline trimming cut 5 bases from V and 4 bases from J; bases unmatched to any gene: 11. Germline assignment: CDR1 MDHEN and CDR2 SYDVKM. The CDR3 loop spans 16 amino acids. CDR3 DNA: TGTGCCAGCAGTGAGGGGACAGGGACGGGCCTCTATGGCTACACCTTC. This translates into CASSEGTGTGLYGYTF.

The V call is TRBV29-1, the J call TRBJ2-7, with D perhaps assigned TRBD1 or TRBD2 (5 bases each). V shed 3 bases and J shed 5 bases, with 11 bases lying between them. Per the germline V gene, CDR1 is SQVTM and CDR2 is ANQGSEA. This CDR3 contains 12 residues. CDR3 loop: CSVDVGADEQYF. The CDR3 DNA is TGCAGCGTTGATGTCGGGGCGGACGAGCAGTACTTC.

This clonotype has more than one count but fewer than ten. This chain connects TRBV7-2 to TRBJ2-5; no reliable D call. Trimming stripped 1 base from V and 9 bases from J, with 9 bases between. The CDR3 length is 12 residues. Germline CDR1 reads SGHTA; CDR2 reads FQGNSA. The CDR3 nucleotides read TGTGCCAGCAGCTTAGGACTCCCTTCCCAGTACTTC. It is translated as CASSLGLPSQYF.

This chain links TRBV4-3 with TRBJ2-7; 13 nucleotides agree with TRBD2. V shed 3 bases and J 5 bases; nucleotides not matched to a gene: 7. The CDR3 sequence is 16 residues long. CDR1 is LGHNA, CDR2 YSLEER, per germline. As DNA, the CDR3 is TGCGCCAGCAGCCAGCACGAGGGACTAGCGGGGCACGAGCAGTACTTC. Translation: CASSQHEGLAGHEQYF.

The chain recombines TRBV2 with TRBJ2-3; possible D gene TRBD2, 7 bases. Trimming stripped 7 bases from V and 2 bases from J, with 19 bases between. Germline values: CDR1 SNHLY, CDR2 FYNNEI. The CDR3 sequence is 16 residues long. The CDR3 sequence: CASNLGGGRYTDTQYF. The DNA of the CDR3 is TGTGCCAGCAACCTGGGCGGGGGCCGTTACACAGATACGCAGTATTTT.

The CDR3 region is CASAETDTQYF. The CDR3 coding sequence is TGTGCGTCGGCAGAAACAGATACGCAGTATTTT. The chain employs TRBV12-3 or TRBV12-4 and TRBJ2-3; D gene ambiguous. There are 11 residues in the CDR3.

This sequence joins TRBV5-1 and TRBJ2-1, with D perhaps TRBD1 (6 bases). This CDR3 comprises 13 residues. Trimming removed 4 bases from V and 8 bases from J, with 13 bases in between. CDR1 and CDR2 from the germline V gene are SGHRS and YFSETQ. In DNA, the CDR3 is TGCGCCAGCAGCCCGCAGGGGACCGATGAGCAGTTCTTC. It specifies CASSPQGTDEQFF.

V gene TRBV16 combines with J gene TRBJ2-1; perhaps D is TRBD1 or TRBD2 (5 bases each). This CDR3 comprises 14 residues. V lost 9 bases, J lost 7 bases, and 19 bases lay in between. In germline, CDR1 is KGHSY, CDR2 FQNENV. The CDR3 region has the DNA TGTGCCAGTAAACCTGATGGGACGACAAATGAGCAGTTCTTC. The encoded protein is CASKPDGTTNEQFF.

Comments on this clonotype: Germline is not matched at one junction end, which may reflect a read error. The chain carries TRBV5-1 and TRBJ2-3, with 7 positions matching TRBD1. Germline CDR1 SGHRS, CDR2 YFSETQ. The CDR3 sequence is 14 residues long. The CDR3 loop is CASSLRTGSDTQYF. The CDR3 DNA is TGTGCCAGCAGTCTCCGGACAGGTTCAGATACGCAGTATTTT.

The chain combines TRBV20-1 with TRBJ2-7, with 8 bases identical to TRBD2. Matching the DNA end better, TRBJ2-5 makes the J call doubtful. This CDR3 is 14 amino acids long. The germline V gene encodes CDR1 DFQATT and CDR2 SNEGSKA (reference sequence). The CDR3 loop reads CSAITGGPGETQYF. The CDR3 nucleotides read TGCAGTGCTATTACGGGGGGGCCGGGTGAGACCCAGTACTTC.

This clonotype showed up just a few times. V and J are TRBV6-1 and TRBJ2-1; 12 positions match TRBD2. Trimming took 5 bases from V and 6 from J; bases not matched to a gene: 8. Germline CDR1 MNHNS, CDR2 SASEGT. This CDR3 region has 16 residues. The CDR3, as DNA: TGTGCCAGCAGTCAAGAGACTAGCGGGGGAGTCAATGAGCAGTTCTTC. Amino acid sequence: CASSQETSGGVNEQFF.

The V call is TRBV7-2, the J call TRBJ2-1, with TRBD2 identical over 9 bases. The germline gives CDR1 SGHTA, CDR2 FQGNSA. The junction had 6 bases not matched to a gene; V was cut back by 1 base and J by 8 bases. CDR3 length equals 15 residues. The CDR3 nucleotides are TGTGCCAGCAGCTTAGAGGCGGGGGGGGGTTATGAGCAGTTCTTC. Protein sequence: CASSLEAGGGYEQFF.

The chain joins TRBV4-3 to TRBJ2-1, with 7 bases identical to TRBD2. The junction had 7 bases not matched to a gene; V was cut back by 1 base and J by 7 bases. Germline CDR1 LGHNA, CDR2 YSLEER. The CDR3 totals 15 residues. The DNA of the CDR3 is TGCGCCAGCAGCCAAGCGACTAGCCCCAGAAATGAGCAGTTCTTC. Its translation is CASSQATSPRNEQFF.

This chain links TRBV27 with TRBJ2-5; D could derive from TRBD1 or TRBD2 (5 bases each). CDR1 MNHEY and CDR2 SMNVEV come from the germline V gene (reference sequence). The V end lost 0 bases, the J end lost 2 bases, and 10 bases lay between the germline ends. This CDR3 spans 15 amino acids. CDR3 sequence: CASSLSGPLQETQYF. For the CDR3, the DNA is TGTGCCAGCAGTTTATCGGGACCGCTACAAGAGACCCAGTACTTC.